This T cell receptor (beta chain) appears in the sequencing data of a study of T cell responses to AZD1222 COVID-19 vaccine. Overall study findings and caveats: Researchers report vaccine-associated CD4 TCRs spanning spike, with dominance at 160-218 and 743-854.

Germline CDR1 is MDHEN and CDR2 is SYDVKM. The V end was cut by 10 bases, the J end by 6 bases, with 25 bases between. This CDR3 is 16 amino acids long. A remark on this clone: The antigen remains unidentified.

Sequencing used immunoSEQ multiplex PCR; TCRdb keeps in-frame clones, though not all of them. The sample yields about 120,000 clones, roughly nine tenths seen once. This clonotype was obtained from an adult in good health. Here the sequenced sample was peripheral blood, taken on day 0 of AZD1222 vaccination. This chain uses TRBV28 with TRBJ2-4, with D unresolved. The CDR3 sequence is CATDRSDPTGLNIQYF. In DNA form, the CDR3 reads TGTGCCACGGACCGATCAGACCCTACGGGCCTAAACATTCAGTACTTC.